This T cell receptor beta chain emerged from a study of blood T cell repertoires in COVID-19. Looking at the study overall: The origin of the acute and convalescent COVID-19 samples was the United States, Italy and Spain. PBMCs, B-cell-depleted T cells, or T cells were the source of the cDNA or gDNA that made up the material.

Cohorts were determined from participant-reported clinical history. Under the authors' procedure: Estimation of nucleated cell counts relied on the amplification of reference gene primers. Some clones are missing from TCRdb's copy, which holds only in-frame ones; the method was immunoSEQ multiplex PCR. D and trimming were read from the DNA, whereas the V and J calls and clone size are those reported in that table. The sample holds 230,000 or so clones, approximately 90% seen once. Between the trimmed V and J ends, which lost 5 bases and 1 base, there was a span of 16 bases. The germline V gene encodes CDR1 SGHDT and CDR2 YYEEEE. This CDR3 is 16 amino acids long.

The receptor's source is a woman aged 40-49 years with acute COVID-19. The chain links TRBV5-6 to TRBJ2-4; the D gene is possibly TRBD2 (6 bases). The material sequenced was PBMCs or T cells enriched from blood (not recorded which). CDR3 loop: CASSSRTTSAKNIQYF. DNA of the CDR3: TGTGCCAGCAGTTCTCGGACTACCTCTGCCAAAAACATTCAGTACTTC.